The rows below give T cell receptor beta chains drawn from one sample of a study of lymphopenia after photon versus proton radiotherapy. Using immunoSEQ multiplex PCR, the repertoire was profiled, and TCRdb retains in-frame clones only, with some absent. The sample has about 65,000 clones; 80% to 90% are singletons. Sequencing was performed on peripheral blood, taken from a patient treated with proton-based radiotherapy. These receptor sequences come from a man of 80 years or more with esophageal cancer. Each CDR3 is given with its conserved first and last residue. Each record gives: CDR3 length, J gene, D gene, clone size, V gene, CDR3 DNA, CDR3 protein. A D gene is named only where the DNA matches it firmly. Part of the rows lack a size; the others show once, few, many or a class for expanded clones.

>13|TRBJ1-6|.|.|TRBV6-6
TGTGCCAGCTCGTGGCGGGACACCTCACCCCTCCACTTT
CASSWRDTSPLHF
>14|TRBJ2-7|TRBD1|.|TRBV19
TGTGCCAGTAGTATCGACAGGGAGACCTACGAGCAGTACTTC
CASSIDRETYEQYF
>16|TRBJ2-1|TRBD2|.|TRBV4-3
TGCGCCAGCAGCCAAGTCAATCTCGGGGGGGCAAATGAGCAGTTCTTC
CASSQVNLGGANEQFF
>11|TRBJ1-1|.|.|TRBV20-1
TGCAGTCCCTACAGGGTTCCCGAAGCTTTCTTT
CSPYRVPEAFF
>12|TRBJ2-5|.|.|TRBV14
TGTGCCAGCAGCCAAGTTCATCTGACCCAGTACTTC
CASSQVHLTQYF
>13|TRBJ1-5|.|once|TRBV7-8
TGTGCCAGCAGCTTATCGTGGAATCAGCCCCAGCATTTT
CASSLSWNQPQHF
>15|TRBJ1-1|.|.|TRBV4-1
TGCGCCAGCAGGTGGGGACGTCCAGAGGACACTGAAGCTTTCTTT
CASRWGRPEDTEAFF
>14|TRBJ1-2|.|.|TRBV5-4
TGTGCCAGCAGCTTGAGTGGCAGGGGAACTGGCTACACCTTC
CASSLSGRGTGYTF
>13|TRBJ1-6|.|once|TRBV9
TGTGCCAGCAGCGTAGAAGGGTTGTCACCCCTCCACTTT
CASSVEGLSPLHF
>16|TRBJ2-3|TRBD2|.|TRBV11-2
TGTGCCAGCAGCCCAGGACTAGCGGGAGGCACAGATACGCAGTATTTT
CASSPGLAGGTDTQYF